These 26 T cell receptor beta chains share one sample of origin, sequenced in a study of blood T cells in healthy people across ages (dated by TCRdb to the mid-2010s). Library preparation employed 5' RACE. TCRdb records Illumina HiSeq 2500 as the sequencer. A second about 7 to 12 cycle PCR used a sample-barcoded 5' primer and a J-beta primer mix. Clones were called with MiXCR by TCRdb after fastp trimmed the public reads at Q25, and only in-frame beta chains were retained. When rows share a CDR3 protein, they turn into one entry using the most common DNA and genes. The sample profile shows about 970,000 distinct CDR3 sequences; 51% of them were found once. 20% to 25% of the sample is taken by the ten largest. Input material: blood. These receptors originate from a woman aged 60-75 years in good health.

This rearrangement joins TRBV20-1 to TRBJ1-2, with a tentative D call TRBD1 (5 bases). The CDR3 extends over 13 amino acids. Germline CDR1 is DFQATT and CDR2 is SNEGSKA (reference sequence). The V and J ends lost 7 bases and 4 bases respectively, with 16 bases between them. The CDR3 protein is CSDGHTGSYGYTF. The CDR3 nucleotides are TGCAGTGATGGACACACGGGGAGCTATGGCTACACCTTC.

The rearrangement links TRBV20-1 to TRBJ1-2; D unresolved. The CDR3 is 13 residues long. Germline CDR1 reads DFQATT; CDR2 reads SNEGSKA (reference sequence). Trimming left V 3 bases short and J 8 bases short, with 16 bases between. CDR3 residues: CSASPQPTRGYTF. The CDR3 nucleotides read TGCAGTGCTAGCCCCCAGCCGACCAGGGGCTACACCTTC.

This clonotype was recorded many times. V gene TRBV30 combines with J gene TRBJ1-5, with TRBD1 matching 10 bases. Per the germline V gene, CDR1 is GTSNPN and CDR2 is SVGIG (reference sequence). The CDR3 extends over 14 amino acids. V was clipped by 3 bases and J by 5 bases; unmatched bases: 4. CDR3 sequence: CAWSTGTGDQPQHF. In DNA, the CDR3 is TGTGCCTGGAGCACCGGGACAGGGGATCAGCCCCAGCATTTT.

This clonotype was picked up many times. This CDR3 is CASSAYPQGNYEQYF. For the CDR3, the DNA is TGTGCCAGCAGCGCCTACCCGCAGGGGAACTACGAGCAGTACTTC. J is TRBJ2-7 and V is TRBV6-2 or TRBV6-3; a possible D gene is TRBD1 (6 bases). Trimming took off 6 bases at V and 3 bases at J, with 18 bases between the two ends. This CDR3 is 15 amino acids long. Germline loops: CDR1 MNHEY, CDR2 SVGEGT.

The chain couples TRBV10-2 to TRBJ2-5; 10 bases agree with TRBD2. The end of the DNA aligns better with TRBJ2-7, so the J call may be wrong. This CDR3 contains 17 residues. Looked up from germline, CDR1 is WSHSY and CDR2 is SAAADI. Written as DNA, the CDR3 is TGCGCCAGCAGTGGGCAGACTACTAGCGGGACGTCCTACGAGCAGTACTTC. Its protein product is CASSGQTTSGTSYEQYF.

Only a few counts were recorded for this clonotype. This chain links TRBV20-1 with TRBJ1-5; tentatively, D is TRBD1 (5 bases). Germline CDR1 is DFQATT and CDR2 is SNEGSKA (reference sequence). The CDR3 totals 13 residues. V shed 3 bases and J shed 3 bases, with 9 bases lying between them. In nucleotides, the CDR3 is TGCAGTGCTAGTACCAGGGCCAATCAGCCCCAGCATTTT. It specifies CSASTRANQPQHF.

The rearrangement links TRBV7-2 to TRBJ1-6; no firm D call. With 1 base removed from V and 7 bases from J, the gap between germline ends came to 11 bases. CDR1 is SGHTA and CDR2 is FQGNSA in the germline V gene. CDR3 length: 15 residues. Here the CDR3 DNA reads TGTGCCAGCAGCTTAGAAAACCGTGGGAATTCACCCCTCCACTTT. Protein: CASSLENRGNSPLHF. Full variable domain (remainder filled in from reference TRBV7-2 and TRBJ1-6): GAGVSQSPSNKVTEKGKDVELRCDPISGHTALYWYRQSLGQGLEFLIYFQGNSAPDKSGLPSDRFSAERTGGSVSTLTIQRTQQEDSAVYLCASSLENRGNSPLHFGNGTRLTVT.

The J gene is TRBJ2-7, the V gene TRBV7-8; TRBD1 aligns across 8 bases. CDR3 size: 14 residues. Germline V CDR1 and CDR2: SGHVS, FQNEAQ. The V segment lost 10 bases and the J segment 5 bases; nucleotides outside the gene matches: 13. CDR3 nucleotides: TGTGCCACGACCCGACAGGGGATAATCCACGAGCAGTACTTC. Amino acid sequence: CATTRQGIIHEQYF.

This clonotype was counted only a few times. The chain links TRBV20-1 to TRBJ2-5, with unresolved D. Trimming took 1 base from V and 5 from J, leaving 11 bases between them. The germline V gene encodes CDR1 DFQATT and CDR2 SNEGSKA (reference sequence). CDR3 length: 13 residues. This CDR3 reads CSARAPGWETQYF. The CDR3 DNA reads TGCAGTGCTAGAGCTCCTGGGTGGGAGACCCAGTACTTC.

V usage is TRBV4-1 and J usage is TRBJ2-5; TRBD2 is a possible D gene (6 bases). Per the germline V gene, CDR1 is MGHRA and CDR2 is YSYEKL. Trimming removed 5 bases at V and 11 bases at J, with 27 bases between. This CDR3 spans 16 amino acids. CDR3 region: CASSSLRGLVYNEQYF. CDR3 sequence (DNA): TGCGCCAGCAGCTCTCTTCGGGGGTTGGTCTACAATGAGCAGTACTTC.

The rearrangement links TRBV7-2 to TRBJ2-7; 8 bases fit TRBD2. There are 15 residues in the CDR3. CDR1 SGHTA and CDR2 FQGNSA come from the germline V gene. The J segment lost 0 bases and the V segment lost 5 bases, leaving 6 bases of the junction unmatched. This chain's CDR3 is CASSTGGGFSYEQYF. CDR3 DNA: TGTGCCAGCAGCACCGGGGGGGGCTTCTCCTACGAGCAGTACTTC.

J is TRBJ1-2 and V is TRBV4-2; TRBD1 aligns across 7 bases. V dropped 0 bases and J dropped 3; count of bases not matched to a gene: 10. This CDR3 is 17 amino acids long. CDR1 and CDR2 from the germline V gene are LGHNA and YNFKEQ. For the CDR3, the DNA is TGTGCCAGCAGCCAAGACCCAACAGGGGAATTTTACTATGGCTACACCTTC. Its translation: CASSQDPTGEFYYGYTF.

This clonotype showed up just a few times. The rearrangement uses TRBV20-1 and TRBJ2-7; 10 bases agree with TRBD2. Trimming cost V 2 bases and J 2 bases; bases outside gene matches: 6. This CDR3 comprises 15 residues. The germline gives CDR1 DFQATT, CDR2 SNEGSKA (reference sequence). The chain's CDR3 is CSARRSSGSPYEQYF. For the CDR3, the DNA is TGCAGTGCTAGAAGATCTAGCGGGAGCCCCTACGAGCAGTACTTC.

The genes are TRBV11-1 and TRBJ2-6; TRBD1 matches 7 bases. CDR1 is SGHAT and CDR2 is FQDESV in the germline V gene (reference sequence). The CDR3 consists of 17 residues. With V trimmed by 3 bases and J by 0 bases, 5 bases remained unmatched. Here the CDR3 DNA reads TGTGCCAGCAGCTTCGGACCAGGGGGCTCTGGGGCCAACGTCCTGACTTTC. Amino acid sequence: CASSFGPGGSGANVLTF.

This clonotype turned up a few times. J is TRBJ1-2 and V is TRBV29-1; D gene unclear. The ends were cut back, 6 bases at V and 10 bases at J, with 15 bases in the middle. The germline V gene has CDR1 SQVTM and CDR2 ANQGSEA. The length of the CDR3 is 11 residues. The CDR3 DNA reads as TGCAGCGTAGGAGCGGCCAAAGTCTACACCTTC. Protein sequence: CSVGAAKVYTF.

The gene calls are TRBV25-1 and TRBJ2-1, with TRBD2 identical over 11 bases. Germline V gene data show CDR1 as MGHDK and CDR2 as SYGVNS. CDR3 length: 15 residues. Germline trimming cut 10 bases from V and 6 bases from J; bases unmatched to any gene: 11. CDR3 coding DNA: TGTGCCAACACCGAAACTAGCGGGAGTTTCAATGAGCAGTTCTTC. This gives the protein CANTETSGSFNEQFF.

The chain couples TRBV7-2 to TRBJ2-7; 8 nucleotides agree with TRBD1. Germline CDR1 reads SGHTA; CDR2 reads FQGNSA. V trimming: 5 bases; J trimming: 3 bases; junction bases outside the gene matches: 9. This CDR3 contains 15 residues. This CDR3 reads CASSLPRTGNYEQYF. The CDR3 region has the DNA TGTGCCAGCAGCCTCCCCAGGACAGGGAACTACGAGCAGTACTTC. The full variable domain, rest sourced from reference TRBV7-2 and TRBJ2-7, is GAGVSQSPSNKVTEKGKDVELRCDPISGHTALYWYRQSLGQGLEFLIYFQGNSAPDKSGLPSDRFSAERTGGSVSTLTIQRTQQEDSAVYLCASSLPRTGNYEQYFGPGTRLTVT.

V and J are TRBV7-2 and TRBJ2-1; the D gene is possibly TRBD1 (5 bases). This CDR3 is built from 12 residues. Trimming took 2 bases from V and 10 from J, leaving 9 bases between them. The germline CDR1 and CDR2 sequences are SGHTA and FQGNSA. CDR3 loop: CASSLRSGEQFF. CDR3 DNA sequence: TGTGCCAGCAGCTTACGGTCAGGGGAGCAGTTCTTC.

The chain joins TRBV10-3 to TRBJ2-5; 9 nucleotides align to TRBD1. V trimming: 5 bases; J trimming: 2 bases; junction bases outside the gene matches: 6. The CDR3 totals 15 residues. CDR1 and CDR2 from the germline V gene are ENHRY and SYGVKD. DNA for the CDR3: TGTGCCATCAGTCCCGGGACAGGGTCTCAAGAGACCCAGTACTTC. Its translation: CAISPGTGSQETQYF.

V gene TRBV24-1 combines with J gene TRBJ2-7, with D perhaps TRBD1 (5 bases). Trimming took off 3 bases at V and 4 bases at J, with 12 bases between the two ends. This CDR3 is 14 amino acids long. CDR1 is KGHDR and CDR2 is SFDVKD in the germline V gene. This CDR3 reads CATSDKGAGYEQYF. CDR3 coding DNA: TGTGCCACCAGTGATAAAGGGGCAGGGTACGAGCAGTACTTC.

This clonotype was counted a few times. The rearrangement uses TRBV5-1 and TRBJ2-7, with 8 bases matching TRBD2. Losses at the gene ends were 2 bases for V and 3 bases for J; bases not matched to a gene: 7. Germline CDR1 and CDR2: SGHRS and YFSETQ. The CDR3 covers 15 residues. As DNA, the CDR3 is TGCGCCAGCAGCTTAAGTTCGGGACTAGTCTACGAGCAGTACTTC. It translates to CASSLSSGLVYEQYF.

CDR3 loop: CSASRLAGDPETQYF. Written as DNA, the CDR3 is TGCAGTGCTAGCCGTCTAGCGGGGGACCCAGAGACCCAGTACTTC. This chain joins TRBV20-1 and TRBJ2-5, with 10 bases that match TRBD2. CDR3 length equals 15 residues. Germline V CDR1 and CDR2: DFQATT, SNEGSKA (reference sequence). J gave up 4 bases and V 3 bases, and 8 bases lay outside the gene matches.

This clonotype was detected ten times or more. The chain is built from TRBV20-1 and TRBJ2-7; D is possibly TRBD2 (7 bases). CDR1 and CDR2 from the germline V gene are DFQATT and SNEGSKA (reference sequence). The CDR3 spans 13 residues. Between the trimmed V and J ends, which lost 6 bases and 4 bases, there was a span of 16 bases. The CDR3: CSAGEGGEYEQYF. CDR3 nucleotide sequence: TGCAGTGCCGGGGAAGGGGGGGAATACGAGCAGTACTTC.

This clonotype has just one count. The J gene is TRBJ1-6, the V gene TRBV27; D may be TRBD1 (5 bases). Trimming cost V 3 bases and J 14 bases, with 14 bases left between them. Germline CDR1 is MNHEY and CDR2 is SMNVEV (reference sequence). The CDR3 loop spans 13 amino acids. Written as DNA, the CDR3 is TGTGCCAGCAGTTTCCCAGGGACCTCGGCCCTCCACTTT. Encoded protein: CASSFPGTSALHF.

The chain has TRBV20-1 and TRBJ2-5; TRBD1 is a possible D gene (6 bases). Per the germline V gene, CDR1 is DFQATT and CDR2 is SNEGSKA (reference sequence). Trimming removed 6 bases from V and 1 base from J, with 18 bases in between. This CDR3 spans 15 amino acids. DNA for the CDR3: TGCAGTGCCAGTAGGCCACAGGGCATCCAAGAGACCCAGTACTTC. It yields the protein CSASRPQGIQETQYF.

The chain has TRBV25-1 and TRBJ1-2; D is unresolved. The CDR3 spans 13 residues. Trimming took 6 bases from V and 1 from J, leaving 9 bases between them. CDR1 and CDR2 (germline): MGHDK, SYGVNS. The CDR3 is CASRTEGNYGYTF. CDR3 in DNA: TGTGCCAGCAGAACGGAGGGTAACTATGGCTACACCTTC.